The sequence of this T cell receptor (beta chain) was determined in a study of CD8+ T cells in alopecia areata. Study-level information: A regimen of oral tofacitinib, 5 to 10 mg twice daily, was given to treated patients. Study-wide points: In scalp samples, resident alphabeta T cells of normal skin are also sequenced. In scalp and blood, many expanded lesional clones persisted during tofacitinib.

V lost 1 base and J lost 2; bases outside the gene matches: 4. Germline V CDR1 and CDR2: PRHDT, FYEKMQ (reference sequence). The CDR3 consists of 16 residues. The sample holds a few counts of this clone. Its antigen is undetermined. Sequencing templates came from extracted RNA that was reverse transcribed into cDNA. The table came from immunoSEQ multiplex PCR; TCRdb's copy has only in-frame clones and leaves some out. Among fewer than 200,000 clones listed, 58% were seen once. Sample treatment: oral pan-JAK inhibitor, 5-10 mg twice daily. Patients with alopecia areata provided lesional scalp punch biopsies as well as peripheral blood.

This clonotype originated in a human donor with alopecia areata. Sequences were derived from CD8+ T cells sorted from blood, sampled at week 24, from a patient treated with tofacitinib. The V call is TRBV13, the J call TRBJ2-3; 9 nucleotides agree with TRBD1. For the CDR3, the DNA is TGTGCCAGCAGCTTAGTCGACAGGGGGGTCACAGATACGCAGTATTTT. Its protein product is CASSLVDRGVTDTQYF.